A single T cell receptor (beta chain) is shown here with its context. The target antigen is unknown. Researchers ran the PCR with 60 Vbeta and 13 Jbeta primers. The repertoire was sequenced with immunoSEQ multiplex PCR; TCRdb's copy has only in-frame clones and lacks some. The sample contains about 120,000 clones, 80% of which appear only once. Trimming removed 1 base from V and 8 bases from J, with 11 bases in between. The CDR3 spans 14 residues. CDR1 is SGHTA, CDR2 FQGTGA, per germline. The sample belongs to a study of cytomegalovirus exposure and HLA in healthy donors. On the study more broadly: In terms of ancestry, the Caucasian-associated cluster contained about four fifths of the roughly 400 genotyped donors. Study-level results: CMV antigen specificity of a few CMV-associated chains was confirmed in vitro. HLA restriction was apparent for most CMV-associated TCR beta chains in a later analysis.

Everyone who donated was a healthy bone marrow donor. Sequences were obtained from PBMCs. The rearrangement joins TRBV7-3 to TRBJ2-2; D might be TRBD2 (5 bases). This sequence originates from a man aged 30 to 45 in good health and CMV-seropositive. The CDR3 nucleotides are TGTGCCAGCAGCTTAAGCCCCGGGGTGGGGGAGCTGTTTTTT. This translates into CASSLSPGVGELFF. The whole variable domain, remainder taken from reference TRBV7-3 and TRBJ2-2, is GAGVSQTPSNKVTEKGKYVELRCDPISGHTALYWYRQSLGQGPEFLIYFQGTGAADDSGLPNDRFFAVRPEGSVSTLKIQRTERGDSAVYLCASSLSPGVGELFFGEGSRLTVL.